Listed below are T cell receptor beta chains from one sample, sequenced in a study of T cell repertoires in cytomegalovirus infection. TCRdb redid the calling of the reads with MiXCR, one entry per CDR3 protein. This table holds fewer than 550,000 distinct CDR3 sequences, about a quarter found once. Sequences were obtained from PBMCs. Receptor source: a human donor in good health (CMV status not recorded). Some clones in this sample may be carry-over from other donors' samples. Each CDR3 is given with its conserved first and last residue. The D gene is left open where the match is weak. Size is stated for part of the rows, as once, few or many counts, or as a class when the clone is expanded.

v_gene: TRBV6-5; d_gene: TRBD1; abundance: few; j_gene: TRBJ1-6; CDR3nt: TGTGCCAGCAGTTACCAAAGGGGGACAGGGTCTTTCAATTCACCCCTCCACTTT; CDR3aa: CASSYQRGTGSFNSPLHF
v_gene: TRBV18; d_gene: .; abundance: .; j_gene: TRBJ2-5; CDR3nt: TGTGCCAGCTCCATTCAGAGGGCAGGTCGGCCAGAGACCCAGTACTTC; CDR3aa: CASSIQRAGRPETQYF
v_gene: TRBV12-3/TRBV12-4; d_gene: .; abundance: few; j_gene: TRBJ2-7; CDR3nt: TGTGCCAGCAGTTTAGCGGGAGCGGAGAACGAGCAGTACTTC; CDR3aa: CASSLAGAENEQYF
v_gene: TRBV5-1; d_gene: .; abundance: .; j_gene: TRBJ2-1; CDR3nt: TGCGCCAGCAGCATGGCAGAGCCTTACAATGAGCAGTTCTTC; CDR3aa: CASSMAEPYNEQFF
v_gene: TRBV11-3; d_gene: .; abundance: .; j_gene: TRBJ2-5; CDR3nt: TGTGCCAGCAGCGGCGGTAAAGAGACCCAGTACTTC; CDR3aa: CASSGGKETQYF
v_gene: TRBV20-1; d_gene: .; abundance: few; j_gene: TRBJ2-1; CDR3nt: TGCAGTGCTAGAAAGAGGAGCTCCTACAATGAGCAGTTCTTC; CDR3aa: CSARKRSSYNEQFF
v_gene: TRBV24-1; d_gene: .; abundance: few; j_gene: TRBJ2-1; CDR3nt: TGTGCCACCAGTGATTTTCCCGGTTCCTCCTACAATGAGCAGTTCTTC; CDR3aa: CATSDFPGSSYNEQFF
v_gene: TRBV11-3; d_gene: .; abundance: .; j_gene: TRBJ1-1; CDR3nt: TGTGCCAGCAGCACCCGGGTGGGGAACACTGAAGCTTTCTTT; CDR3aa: CASSTRVGNTEAFF
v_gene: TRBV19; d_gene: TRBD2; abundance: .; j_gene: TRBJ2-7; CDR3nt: TGTGCCAGCTCCCCTCTCCGGACCGGGACTAGCGGGCCAACCGGCTCCTACGAGCAGTACTTC; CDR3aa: CASSPLRTGTSGPTGSYEQYF
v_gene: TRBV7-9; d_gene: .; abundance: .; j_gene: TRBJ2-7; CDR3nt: TGTGCCAGCAGCTCATTCGACGAGCAGTACTTC; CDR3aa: CASSSFDEQYF
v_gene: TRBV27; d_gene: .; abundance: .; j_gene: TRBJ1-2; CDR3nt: TGTGCCAGCAGTTCCGGGGGCCTACATGGCTACACCTTC; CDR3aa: CASSSGGLHGYTF